Presented here are 23 T cell receptor beta chains from one specimen sequenced in a study of beta chain features in type 1 diabetes (dated by TCRdb to between 2018 and 2020). The library was generated by the immunoSEQ multiplex PCR assay. All of the isolated RNA was reverse transcribed with the High Capacity cDNA Reverse Transcription Kit, so expressed TCRB transcripts were sequenced. TCRdb took over this immuneACCESS table, retaining in-frame rearrangements with V and J assigned. Such tables are incomplete; in checked studies, under half of the missing clones stem from an unresolved V gene, and the remainder is unexplained. The sample table contains fewer than 200,000 clones; only one count was recorded for 7.5% to 10% of them. About 0.6% of the sample is held by the ten biggest clonotypes. The sequenced sample was central memory CD4+ T cells from blood. These receptors came from a man aged 18-30 years in good health.

This clone occurred a few times. The chain joins TRBV7-3 to TRBJ2-1, with a tentative D call TRBD2 (6 bases). The CDR3 is 14 amino acids. V lost 3 bases to trimming and J lost 3 bases, with 9 bases between them. Germline V lookup: CDR1 SGHTA, CDR2 FQGTGA. The CDR3 is CASSFNGGYNEQFF. CDR3 sequence (DNA): TGTGCCAGCAGCTTTAACGGGGGCTACAATGAGCAGTTCTTC.

The chain links TRBV14 to TRBJ1-2; tentative D call: TRBD1 (5 bases). The CDR3 spans 16 residues. Trimming took 0 bases from V and 8 from J, leaving 19 bases between them. Germline loops: CDR1 SGHDN, CDR2 FVKESK. The chain's CDR3 is CASSQDFAGEVSGYTF. CDR3 nucleotide sequence: TGTGCCAGCAGCCAAGATTTTGCGGGGGAAGTGAGCGGCTACACCTTC.

There are a few counts of this clone. This chain uses TRBV19 with TRBJ2-3; D uncertain. V was trimmed by 3 bases and J by 4 bases, leaving 11 bases between them. The V gene's germline CDR1 is LNHDA and CDR2 SQIVND (reference sequence). This CDR3 contains 14 residues. Here the CDR3 DNA reads TGTGCCAGTAGTATGACAAGACGATCAGATACGCAGTATTTT. Translating gives CASSMTRRSDTQYF.

This clone was picked up a small number of times. This chain connects TRBV7-2 to TRBJ2-7; TRBD2 matches at 11 bases. CDR3 length: 16 amino acids. CDR1 and CDR2 from the germline V gene are SGHTA and FQGNSA. V shed 4 bases and J 3 bases; nucleotides not matched to a gene: 8. The chain's CDR3 is CASSSPRTSGHYEQYF. The DNA for the CDR3 is TGTGCCAGCAGCTCTCCAAGGACTAGCGGGCACTACGAGCAGTACTTC.

This clone has at least ten counts. The V call is TRBV5-1, the J call TRBJ2-7, with 7 bases fitting TRBD2. Trimming cost V 2 bases and J 2 bases; bases outside gene matches: 4. The CDR3 consists of 14 residues. The germline V gene encodes CDR1 SGHRS and CDR2 YFSETQ. CDR3 sequence reads: CASSFGEGTYEQYF. The CDR3 DNA is TGCGCCAGCAGCTTCGGGGAGGGAACCTACGAGCAGTACTTC.

This clone was seen a handful of times. The chain uses TRBV5-1 and TRBJ1-1, with a weak D call TRBD1 (6 bases). Germline CDR1 reads SGHRS; CDR2 reads YFSETQ. V lost 5 bases and J lost 10, with 15 bases in between. This CDR3 is 12 amino acids long. In nucleotides, the CDR3 is TGCGCCAGCAGAAACCGACAGGACACAGCTTTCTTT. Protein sequence: CASRNRQDTAFF.

The rearrangement joins TRBV7-2 to TRBJ1-5, with TRBD1 identical over 7 bases. The junction had 1 base not matched to a gene; V was cut back by 1 base and J by 1 base. Germline V gene data show CDR1 as SGHTA and CDR2 as FQGNSA. The CDR3 length is 15 residues. The CDR3 region is CASSLVGGSNQPQHF. CDR3 coding DNA: TGTGCCAGCAGCTTAGTAGGGGGCAGCAATCAGCCCCAGCATTTT.

This clone was seen more than once but under ten times. The V gene is TRBV19, the J gene TRBJ2-2; 8 nucleotides line up with TRBD2. This CDR3 is 16 amino acids long. Looked up from germline, CDR1 is LNHDA and CDR2 is SQIVND (reference sequence). V lost 5 bases to trimming and J lost 6 bases; unmatched junction nucleotides: 11. The CDR3 protein is CASSRSGTSHPGELFF. The CDR3 nucleotides read TGTGCCAGTAGTCGATCCGGGACTAGTCATCCCGGGGAGCTGTTTTTT.

The chain combines TRBV5-4 with TRBJ1-4; tentative D call: TRBD1 (6 bases). The V end lost 4 bases, the J end lost 6 bases, and 10 bases lay between the germline ends. CDR1 is SGHNT and CDR2 is YYREEE in the germline V gene (reference sequence). The CDR3 consists of 13 residues. The CDR3 loop is CASSAWTDEKLFF. In DNA, the CDR3 is TGTGCCAGCAGCGCTTGGACAGATGAAAAACTGTTTTTT.

This clone has only a few counts. The chain links TRBV6-9 to TRBJ1-1; TRBD1 agrees at 8 bases. Losses at the gene ends were 6 bases for V and 0 bases for J; bases not matched to a gene: 9. This CDR3 has 16 residues. Germline lookup yields CDR1 MNHGY and CDR2 SVAAGI. The CDR3, as DNA: TGTGCCAGCAGGGCACAGACAGGGGCGGTGAACACTGAAGCTTTCTTT. It yields the protein CASRAQTGAVNTEAFF.

This clone was detected many times. This rearrangement joins TRBV11-1 to TRBJ1-2; maybe TRBD1 (5 bases). The germline V and J ends were trimmed by 4 bases and 2 bases, with 11 bases remaining between them. Germline-derived CDR1 and CDR2 are SGHAT and FQDESV (reference sequence). The CDR3 runs 14 residues. The CDR3 bases are TGTGCCAGCAGCTCCCGGGGGGAAAACTATGGCTACACCTTC. It encodes CASSSRGENYGYTF.

The CDR3 DNA is TGTGCCAGCAGCCAAGAGGGACAGGGACAAGAGACCCAGTACTTC. Translation gives CASSQEGQGQETQYF. The chain links TRBV7-9 to TRBJ2-5, with 9 nucleotides matching TRBD1. Germline CDR1 is SEHNR and CDR2 is FQNEAQ (reference sequence). Germline trimming cut 5 bases from V and 2 bases from J; bases unmatched to any gene: 6. This CDR3 contains 15 residues.

There are a few counts of this clone. The chain couples TRBV19 to TRBJ1-1; D call uncertain. The V and J ends lost 7 bases and 5 bases respectively, with 17 bases between them. CDR1 and CDR2 from the germline V gene are LNHDA and SQIVND (reference sequence). The CDR3 loop spans 14 amino acids. The CDR3 nucleotides are TGTGCCAGTATCCGGGTCTCTTCGGGAACTGAAGCTTTCTTT. It is translated as CASIRVSSGTEAFF.

This clone has more than one count but fewer than ten. This chain uses TRBV6-6 with TRBJ2-1; tentative D call: TRBD2 (6 bases). The germline gives CDR1 MNHNY, CDR2 SVGAGI (reference sequence). The CDR3 loop spans 12 amino acids. CDR3 coding DNA: TGTGTTAGCGGAGCCTCCTACAATGAGCAGTTCTTC. Amino acid sequence: CVSGASYNEQFF.

V usage is TRBV27 and J usage is TRBJ1-2; 8 bases map to TRBD1. Germline V gene sequence: CDR1 MNHEY, CDR2 SMNVEV (reference sequence). With 7 bases clipped from V and 8 bases from J, the junction kept 12 bases outside the gene matches. The CDR3 has 14 amino acids. CDR3 region: CASTPGQGAKGYTF. The CDR3 nucleotides are TGTGCCAGCACCCCCGGGCAGGGGGCGAAAGGCTACACCTTC.

The gene calls are TRBV6-5 and TRBJ2-7, with 7 positions matching TRBD1. From germline, CDR1 is MNHEY and CDR2 SVGAGI. V was pared by 4 bases and J by 8 bases, with 5 bases of the junction left unmatched. The CDR3 spans 12 residues. For the CDR3, the DNA is TGTGCCAGCAGTTTGACAGGGTGGCAGCAGTACTTC. Its protein is CASSLTGWQQYF.

This clone occurred many times. The chain combines TRBV2 with TRBJ2-7; D is unclear. This CDR3 spans 12 amino acids. Looked up from germline, CDR1 is SNHLY and CDR2 is FYNNEI. The V gene lost 4 bases and the J gene lost 0 bases, with 4 bases spanning the gap. As DNA, the CDR3 is TGTGCCAGCAGTGCAGACTCCTACGAGCAGTACTTC. This sequence encodes CASSADSYEQYF.

This clone showed up just a few times. The rearrangement uses TRBV6-4 and TRBJ1-5; the match to TRBD1 covers 7 bases. V was clipped by 3 bases and J by 9 bases; unmatched bases: 5. Per germline, CDR1 MRHNA and CDR2 SNTAGT. CDR3 length: 13 amino acids. The CDR3 loop reads CASSEVQGTPQHF. CDR3 nucleotide sequence: TGTGCCAGCAGTGAGGTACAGGGGACGCCCCAGCATTTT.

This clone appeared a few times. This sequence joins TRBV5-6 and TRBJ2-1, with D uncertain. CDR3 size: 15 residues. Looked up from germline, CDR1 is SGHDT and CDR2 is YYEEEE. V lost 3 bases to trimming and J lost 3 bases, with 13 bases between them. This CDR3 is CASSSPRYRYNEQFF. Here the CDR3 DNA reads TGTGCCAGCAGCTCCCCTAGATATCGCTACAATGAGCAGTTCTTC.

A few counts support this clone. The rearrangement uses TRBV9 and TRBJ2-2, with D perhaps TRBD1 (6 bases). Germline assignment: CDR1 SGDLS and CDR2 YYNGEE. The germline V and J ends were trimmed by 0 bases and 0 bases, with 12 bases remaining between them. This CDR3 is built from 17 residues. The CDR3 bases are TGTGCCAGCAGCGTAGGAGCTCAGGGGACGAACACCGGGGAGCTGTTTTTT. It yields the protein CASSVGAQGTNTGELFF.

V is TRBV6-1 and J is TRBJ2-3; 8 nucleotides line up with TRBD1. The trim removed 6 bases at V and 5 bases at J, leaving 7 bases unmatched. The germline V gene has CDR1 MNHNS and CDR2 SASEGT. The CDR3 totals 14 residues. CDR3 coding DNA: TGTGCCAGCAGGATCCAGGGGGCTGGAGATACGCAGTATTTT. This sequence encodes CASRIQGAGDTQYF.

Comments on this clone: The germline gene is not matched at one end of the junction; a read error may be the cause. The chain has TRBV7-7 and TRBJ1-5; 7 bases are a match to TRBD1. From germline, CDR1 is SSHAT and CDR2 FNYEAQ (reference sequence). The CDR3 totals 18 residues. Here the CDR3 reads CASSLRSRGIKGNQPQHF. CDR3 DNA: TGTGCTAGCAGCTTACGGTCCAGGGGGATAAAAGGCAATCAGCCCCAGCATTTT.

V and J are TRBV4-1 and TRBJ1-5, with 8 bases fitting TRBD1. The V gene end was trimmed by 4 bases and the J gene end by 7 bases; junction bases not matched to a gene: 6. The CDR3 extends over 14 amino acids. CDR1 is MGHRA and CDR2 is YSYEKL in the germline V gene. CDR3 residues: CASSRGQGDQPQHF. CDR3 sequence (DNA): TGCGCCAGCAGCCGCGGACAGGGAGACCAGCCCCAGCATTTT.